Presented here are 7 T cell receptor beta chains from one specimen sequenced in a study of CD8 T cells in ankylosing spondylitis. Study findings and constraints: A TCR beta motif made of eight highly homologous variants seemed typical of ankylosing spondylitis blood.

Using its own MiXCR run on the 5' RACE reads, TCRdb lists one record per CDR3 protein. This table has 750,000 to 850,000 distinct CDR3 sequences, approximately 10% appearing once. Their specific antigens are unknown. The sequencing input was blood, either unsorted or a sorted T cell fraction (not recorded which). The origin of the receptors is a male donor with ankylosing spondylitis.

This clonotype was detected a few times. V is TRBV5-1 and J is TRBJ2-6; 7 bases are shared with TRBD1. The CDR3 has 17 residues. Germline CDR1 is SGHRS and CDR2 is YFSETQ. The V segment lost 4 bases and the J segment 4 bases; nucleotides outside the gene matches: 11. The CDR3 spells CASSLGSTGSGANVLTF. In DNA, the CDR3 is TGCGCCAGCAGCCTGGGCTCGACAGGGTCCGGGGCCAACGTCCTGACTTTC.

This clonotype was found a few times. The chain employs TRBV2 and TRBJ1-5; 8 nucleotides line up with TRBD1. With 5 bases clipped from V and 6 bases from J, the junction kept 6 bases outside the gene matches. Germline V gene lookup returns CDR1 SNHLY and CDR2 FYNNEI. This CDR3 is 14 amino acids long. This CDR3 is CASSHPGGGQPQHF. DNA for the CDR3: TGTGCCAGCAGTCATCCAGGGGGCGGTCAGCCCCAGCATTTT. Variable domain in full (rest from reference TRBV2 and TRBJ1-5): EPEVTQTPSHQVTQMGQEVILRCVPISNHLYFYWYRQILGQKVEFLVSFYNNEISEKSEIFDDQFSVERPDGSNFTLKIRSTKLEDSAMYFCASSHPGGGQPQHFGDGTRLSIL.

Turning to this clonotype: A much larger clone lies a single base off, so this may be a read error. V usage is TRBV20-1 and J usage is TRBJ2-3; 11 bases map to TRBD2. Germline-derived CDR1 and CDR2 are DFQATT and SNEGSKA (reference sequence). The CDR3 has 12 amino acids. CDR3 sequence reads: CRLAGAYDTQNF. DNA of the CDR3: TGCAGACTAGCGGGAGCTTACGATACGCAGAATTTT.

The sample holds many counts of this clonotype. The chain is built from TRBV9 and TRBJ1-1; D is unresolved. V was clipped by 1 base and J by 1 base, with 8 bases between them. Per the germline V gene, CDR1 is SGDLS and CDR2 is YYNGEE. This CDR3 is 14 amino acids long. The CDR3 is CASSVIPSNTEAFF. The CDR3 DNA reads TGTGCCAGCAGCGTAATACCCTCGAACACTGAAGCTTTCTTT. The whole variable domain, filled in from reference TRBV9 and TRBJ1-1, reads DSGVTQTPKHLITATGQRVTLRCSPRSGDLSVYWYQQSLDQGLQFLIQYYNGEERAKGNILERFSAQQFPDLHSELNLSSLELGDSALYFCASSVIPSNTEAFFGQGTRLTVV.

This clonotype was counted a few times. The CDR3 region is CASSSTIQGEGGYTF. The CDR3, as DNA: TGTGCCAGCAGCTCCACCATCCAAGGGGAGGGTGGCTACACCTTC. The genes are TRBV7-6 and TRBJ1-2, with a possible D match to TRBD1 (5 bases). Per the germline V gene, CDR1 is SGHVS and CDR2 is FNYEAQ. Trimming took off 4 bases at V and 7 bases at J, with 19 bases between the two ends. This CDR3 has 15 residues.

CDR3: CATRQRGANVLTF. The CDR3, as DNA: TGTGCCACCCGGCAGCGCGGGGCCAACGTCCTGACTTTC. The V and J genes are TRBV6-2 or TRBV6-3 and TRBJ2-6; D is undetermined. Between the trimmed V and J ends, which lost 10 bases and 4 bases, there was a span of 11 bases. The germline gives CDR1 MNHEY, CDR2 SVGEGT. The CDR3 is made up of 13 amino acids.

The V gene is TRBV20-1, the J gene TRBJ2-3, with D maybe TRBD1 (5 bases). Germline-derived CDR1 and CDR2 are DFQATT and SNEGSKA (reference sequence). The CDR3 is 15 residues long. Trimming removed 4 bases from V and 5 bases from J, with 19 bases in between. Here the CDR3 reads CSANFRGRTGDTQYF. CDR3 nucleotide sequence: TGCAGTGCTAATTTTAGGGGTCGTACAGGAGATACGCAGTATTTT.